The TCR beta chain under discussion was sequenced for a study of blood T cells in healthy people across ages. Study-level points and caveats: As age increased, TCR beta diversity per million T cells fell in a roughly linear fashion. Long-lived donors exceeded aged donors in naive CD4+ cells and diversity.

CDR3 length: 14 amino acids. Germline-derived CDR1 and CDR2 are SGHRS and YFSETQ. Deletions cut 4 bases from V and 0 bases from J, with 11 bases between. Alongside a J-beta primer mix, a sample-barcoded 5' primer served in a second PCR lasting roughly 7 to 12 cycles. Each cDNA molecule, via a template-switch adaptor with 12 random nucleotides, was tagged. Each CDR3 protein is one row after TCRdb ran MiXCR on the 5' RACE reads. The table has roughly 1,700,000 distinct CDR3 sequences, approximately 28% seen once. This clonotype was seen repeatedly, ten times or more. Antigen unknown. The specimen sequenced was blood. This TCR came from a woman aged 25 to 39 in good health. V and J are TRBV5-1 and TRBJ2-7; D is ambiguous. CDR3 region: CASSIGSSSYEQYF. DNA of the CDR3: TGCGCCAGCAGCATAGGTTCGAGCTCCTACGAGCAGTACTTC. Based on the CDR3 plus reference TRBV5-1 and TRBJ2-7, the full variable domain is KAGVTQTPRYLIKTRGQQVTLSCSPISGHRSVSWYQQTPGQGLQFLFEYFSETQRNKGNFPGRFSGRQFSNSRSEMNVSTLELGDSALYLCASSIGSSSYEQYFGPGTRLTVT.